The 24 T cell receptor beta chains in this list originate from one sample, sequenced in a study of blood T cells in healthy people across ages. A second PCR, run for about 7 to 11 cycles, used a sample-barcoded 5' primer plus a J-beta primer mix. TCRdb re-called the 5' RACE reads with MiXCR, one entry per CDR3 protein. Of 800,000 or so distinct CDR3 sequences detected, 35% to 60% appear once; the ten largest clones hold about a sixth. Sequencing was carried out using blood. Receptors were obtained from a man aged 80 or over in good health.

The rearrangement links TRBV21-1 to TRBJ1-6; whether TRBD1, the table's D call, matches the DNA was not checked. TRBV21-1 is a recognized pseudogene. CDR3 length: 14 residues. CDR3 sequence: CAIEDRDLNSPLHF. The CDR3 nucleotides read TGTGCCATCGAGGACAGGGACCTAAATTCACCCCTCCACTTT.

CDR3 bases: TGTGCCAGCAGCTCGCTTACAGGGACGGATTACAATGAGCAGTTCTTC. Protein: CASSSLTGTDYNEQFF. V gene TRBV7-9 combines with J gene TRBJ2-1, with D tentatively TRBD1 (6 bases). This CDR3 comprises 16 residues. Trimming removed 4 bases at V and 4 bases at J, with 17 bases between. Per germline, CDR1 SEHNR and CDR2 FQNEAQ (reference sequence).

The J gene is TRBJ1-2, the V gene TRBV4-3; TRBD1 is a possible D gene (5 bases). CDR3 length: 14 amino acids. CDR1 is LGHNA and CDR2 is YSLEER in the germline V gene. V lost 2 bases, J lost 8 bases, and 15 bases lay in between. This CDR3 reads CASSQPGGGGGYTF. CDR3 coding DNA: TGCGCCAGCAGCCAACCTGGGGGGGGAGGCGGCTACACCTTC.

The rearrangement uses TRBV20-1 and TRBJ2-5, with D unresolved. The CDR3 is made up of 12 amino acids. The V end lost 3 bases, the J end lost 3 bases, and 8 bases lay between the germline ends. Germline V gene data show CDR1 as DFQATT and CDR2 as SNEGSKA (reference sequence). The CDR3 spells CSASVLEETQYF. Here the CDR3 DNA reads TGCAGTGCTAGTGTTCTAGAAGAGACCCAGTACTTC.

This clonotype appeared a few times. Here the CDR3 DNA reads TGTGCCAGCAGCGTAGTCGGGAGGGACGATGAGCAGTTCTTC. The encoded protein is CASSVVGRDDEQFF. This rearrangement joins TRBV9 to TRBJ2-1, with 8 positions matching TRBD2. Per the germline V gene, CDR1 is SGDLS and CDR2 is YYNGEE. Unmatched junction bases numbered 4, after V lost 0 bases and J lost 8 bases. This CDR3 is built from 14 residues.

V usage is TRBV12-3 or TRBV12-4 and J usage is TRBJ2-5; 9 bases fit TRBD1. The end of the DNA aligns better with TRBJ2-7, so the J call may be wrong. The CDR3 is 15 residues long. In DNA, the CDR3 is TGTGCCAGCAGTTTTTTGGGACAGGGCATCCACGAGCAGTACTTC. This sequence encodes CASSFLGQGIHEQYF.

The chain carries TRBV27 and TRBJ2-3; 16 positions agree with TRBD2. V lost 9 bases, J lost 1 base, and 13 bases stayed unmatched. The CDR3 has 19 amino acids. Germline V gives CDR1 MNHEY, CDR2 SMNVEV (reference sequence). CDR3 region: CASRKVGLAGGSGTDTQYF. CDR3 sequence (DNA): TGTGCCAGTAGGAAGGTGGGACTAGCGGGAGGGAGTGGCACAGATACGCAGTATTTT.

On this clonotype itself: A single base separates this from a much larger clone, so it may be a read error. The V gene is TRBV19, the J gene TRBJ2-1; D is perhaps TRBD2 (6 bases). Trimming stripped 6 bases from V and 0 bases from J, with 12 bases between. The CDR3 sequence is 15 residues long. Germline V lookup: CDR1 LNHDA, CDR2 SQIVND (reference sequence). Here the CDR3 reads CASRLASVSYNEQFF. The CDR3 region has the DNA TGTGCCAGTAGGCTTGCTAGCGTCTCCTACAATGAGCAGTTCTTC. The full variable domain, rest sourced from reference TRBV19 and TRBJ2-1, is DGGITQSPKYLFRKEGQNVTLSCEQNLNHDAMYWYRQDPGQGLRLIYYSQIVNDFQKGDIAEGYSVSREKKESFPLTVTSAQKNPTAFYLCASRLASVSYNEQFFGPGTRLTVL.

A few counts support this clonotype. The V call is TRBV7-2, the J call TRBJ1-4; no definite D call. Per germline, CDR1 SGHTA and CDR2 FQGNSA. The CDR3 is 13 amino acids. Between the trimmed V and J ends, which lost 7 bases and 2 bases, there was a span of 8 bases. This CDR3 reads CASNSGTNEKLFF. The CDR3 DNA reads as TGTGCCAGCAACTCTGGCACTAATGAAAAACTGTTTTTT. Variable domain in full (rest from reference TRBV7-2 and TRBJ1-4): GAGVSQSPSNKVTEKGKDVELRCDPISGHTALYWYRQSLGQGLEFLIYFQGNSAPDKSGLPSDRFSAERTGGSVSTLTIQRTQQEDSAVYLCASNSGTNEKLFFGSGTQLSVL.

The CDR3 DNA sequence: TGCAGTGCTCAACCGGGACAGGGGAGCACAGATACGCAGTATTTT. It yields the protein CSAQPGQGSTDTQYF. The chain recombines TRBV20-1 with TRBJ2-3, with TRBD1 matching over 10 bases. Germline V gene lookup returns CDR1 DFQATT and CDR2 SNEGSKA (reference sequence). The CDR3 loop spans 15 amino acids. The trim removed 5 bases at V and 0 bases at J, leaving 5 bases unmatched.

The sample holds one count of this clonotype. At one boundary the junction diverges from the germline segment, which might be a read error. The chain couples TRBV7-3 to TRBJ2-3; perhaps TRBD1 as D (6 bases). From germline, CDR1 is SGHTA and CDR2 FQGTGA. This CDR3 is built from 15 residues. The CDR3 protein is CASSVIGTSFDTQNF. The DNA for the CDR3 is TGTGCCAGCAGCGTAATAGGGACATCTTTCGATACGCAGAATTTT.

This clonotype has just a few counts. The chain couples TRBV12-3 or TRBV12-4 to TRBJ1-2; 9 bases match TRBD1. The CDR3 contains 15 residues. V lost 6 bases, J lost 3 bases, and 8 bases stayed unmatched. The CDR3 reads CASRPLGTGHYGYTF. As DNA, the CDR3 is TGTGCCAGCAGGCCCCTCGGGACAGGGCACTATGGCTACACCTTC.

The chain is built from TRBV18 and TRBJ2-5, with 12 bases identical to TRBD1. The ends lost 0 bases at V and 4 bases at J; junction bases unmatched: 3. The CDR3 length is 16 residues. Germline V gene data show CDR1 as KGHSH and CDR2 as LQKENI. The CDR3 sequence: CASSPPGQGAVETQYF. The DNA of the CDR3 is TGTGCCAGCTCACCACCGGGACAGGGGGCCGTAGAGACCCAGTACTTC.

This clonotype was counted many times. The rearrangement joins TRBV20-1 to TRBJ2-1, with D perhaps matching TRBD1 (5 bases). The V end was cut by 3 bases, the J end by 6 bases, with 18 bases between. Germline V gene sequence: CDR1 DFQATT, CDR2 SNEGSKA (reference sequence). The CDR3 has 15 residues. Here the CDR3 DNA reads TGCAGTGCTAGCCCCGAGGCAGGGAACCCCAATGAGCAGTTCTTC. Translated: CSASPEAGNPNEQFF.

The chain couples TRBV10-3 to TRBJ2-3; tentatively, D is TRBD1 (6 bases). V shed 8 bases and J shed 3 bases, with 15 bases lying between them. The V gene's germline CDR1 is ENHRY and CDR2 SYGVKD. The CDR3 totals 14 residues. The CDR3 nucleotides read TGTGCCATCCGAACAGGGAGAGGGACAGATACGCAGTATTTT. Its protein is CAIRTGRGTDTQYF.

The V and J genes are TRBV3-1 and TRBJ1-4; TRBD1 agrees at 7 bases. The CDR3 runs to 13 residues. V lost 7 bases to trimming and J lost 9 bases; unmatched junction nucleotides: 8. Germline assignment: CDR1 LGHDT and CDR2 YNNKEL (reference sequence). CDR3 coding DNA: TGTGCCAGCACAACGGGACAGCGGCAAAAACTGTTTTTT. As protein: CASTTGQRQKLFF.

This clonotype has only a few counts. The CDR3 loop reads CASRLAVYNEQFF. CDR3 nucleotides: TGTGCCAGCAGACTAGCGGTATACAATGAGCAGTTCTTC. The chain joins TRBV2 to TRBJ2-1, with 8 nucleotides matching TRBD2. The CDR3 contains 13 residues. The V segment lost 6 bases and the J segment 4 bases; nucleotides outside the gene matches: 2. Germline V gives CDR1 SNHLY, CDR2 FYNNEI.

The rearrangement joins TRBV5-1 to TRBJ2-5; D is undetermined. Germline V gives CDR1 SGHRS, CDR2 YFSETQ. This CDR3 region has 13 residues. Trimming removed 1 base at V and 4 bases at J, with 8 bases between. The DNA of the CDR3 is TGCGCCAGCAGCTTGATGGTGCGAGAGACCCAGTACTTC. Protein: CASSLMVRETQYF.

The rearrangement joins TRBV5-1 to TRBJ1-1, with 9 bases identical to TRBD1. The CDR3 has 14 residues. The ends lost 4 bases at V and 2 bases at J; junction bases unmatched: 3. CDR1 and CDR2 (germline): SGHRS, YFSETQ. The CDR3 DNA sequence: TGCGCCAGCAGCGCGACAGGGGGAAACACTGAAGCTTTCTTT. Its protein product is CASSATGGNTEAFF.

A single count supports this clonotype. A much more abundant neighbour one base away suggests this may be a read error. The chain links TRBV30 to TRBJ2-4; D might be TRBD1 or TRBD2, each matching 5 bases. The J call is doubtful: the DNA matches TRBJ2-7 better. Germline V gene lookup returns CDR1 GTSNPN and CDR2 SVGIG (reference sequence). CDR3 size: 12 residues. In DNA, the CDR3 is TGTGCCGGGAGTGTGGGGGTTCACGAGCAGTACTTC. Protein product: CAGSVGVHEQYF.

This clonotype was seen a handful of times. V gene TRBV20-1 combines with J gene TRBJ2-1; 9 nucleotides line up with TRBD2. Trimming cost V 6 bases and J 7 bases; bases outside gene matches: 7. The CDR3 loop spans 13 amino acids. CDR1 DFQATT and CDR2 SNEGSKA come from the germline V gene (reference sequence). CDR3: CSAAAGGPNEQFF. CDR3 sequence (DNA): TGCAGTGCGGCGGCGGGAGGGCCGAATGAGCAGTTCTTC.

The chain carries TRBV11-2 and TRBJ2-7, with D perhaps TRBD2 (6 bases). The V end was cut by 6 bases, the J end by 3 bases, with 21 bases between. Germline-derived CDR1 and CDR2 are SGHAT and FQNNGV. The CDR3 length is 16 residues. The CDR3 loop is CASRHSSGTYNYEQYF. The DNA for the CDR3 is TGTGCCAGCAGACACTCGTCAGGGACTTATAACTACGAGCAGTACTTC.

As for this clonotype: This likely comes from a read error, as the CDR3 has no conserved phenylalanine or tryptophan at its end. The rearrangement links TRBV7-3 to TRBJ2-1, with D possibly being TRBD1 or TRBD2 (5 bases each). This CDR3 spans 14 amino acids. The germline V gene has CDR1 SGHTA and CDR2 FQGTGA. V dropped 5 bases and J dropped 6 bases, with 14 bases sitting between them. The CDR3 nucleotides are TGTGCCAGCAGCCCCTCCTCGAGGGGCAATGAGCAGTTCTTA. Amino acids: CASSPSSRGNEQFL.

This clonotype was seen at least ten times. The V call is TRBV7-2, the J call TRBJ2-1; 7 bases align to TRBD2. The CDR3 is 16 residues long. Germline V gene data show CDR1 as SGHTA and CDR2 as FQGNSA. The trim removed 5 bases at V and 7 bases at J, leaving 14 bases unmatched. The CDR3 DNA is TGTGCCAGCAGCCCCGAGGTGGCGGGAGTAAGAAATGAGCAGTTCTTC. Its protein is CASSPEVAGVRNEQFF.